The 8 T cell receptor beta chains listed next were all sequenced from one sample in a study of blood T cell repertoires in COVID-19. TCRdb keeps only in-frame clones here, not all; method: immunoSEQ multiplex PCR. The data contain over 90,000 clones, around 82% of them singletons. Sequencing used peripheral blood. These receptors originate from a human donor in a cohort sampled during active or convalescent COVID-19.

This clone was seen once. The V call is TRBV5-1, the J call TRBJ1-1; D gene ambiguous. The V end was cut by 3 bases, the J end by 4 bases, with 16 bases between. Germline V gene lookup returns CDR1 SGHRS and CDR2 YFSETQ. CDR3 size: 15 residues. The CDR3 DNA follows: TGCGCCAGCAGCTCCTTTACGGTCGGGAGCACTGAAGCTTTCTTT. It is translated as CASSSFTVGSTEAFF.

The V and J genes are TRBV19 and TRBJ1-3; TRBD1 might be the D (6 bases). This CDR3 is 16 amino acids long. Trimming pared 7 bases from V and 3 bases from J, leaving 19 bases between. The germline CDR1 and CDR2 sequences are LNHDA and SQIVND (reference sequence). The CDR3 is CASTHTEGGLGNTIYF. The CDR3, as DNA: TGTGCCAGTACCCATACCGAGGGGGGGCTTGGAAACACCATATATTTT. The variable domain in full, with the rest retrieved from reference TRBV19 and TRBJ1-3, is DGGITQSPKYLFRKEGQNVTLSCEQNLNHDAMYWYRQDPGQGLRLIYYSQIVNDFQKGDIAEGYSVSREKKESFPLTVTSAQKNPTAFYLCASTHTEGGLGNTIYFGEGSWLTVV.

This chain uses TRBV24-1 with TRBJ1-2, with 10 positions matching TRBD1. Germline CDR1 and CDR2: KGHDR and SFDVKD. Germline trimming cut 1 base from V and 5 bases from J; bases unmatched to any gene: 9. The CDR3 has 17 amino acids. CDR3 loop: CATSDFRGQGFGYGYTF. The CDR3 region has the DNA TGTGCCACCAGTGATTTTCGGGGACAGGGGTTCGGATATGGCTACACCTTC.

This clone occurred once. The chain carries TRBV27 and TRBJ2-6, with unresolved D. CDR1 is MNHEY, CDR2 SMNVEV, per germline (reference sequence). V lost 3 bases and J lost 0, with 3 bases in between. The CDR3 consists of 14 residues. The CDR3 DNA follows: TGTGCCAGCAGTTTCCTCTCTGGGGCCAACGTCCTGACTTTC. This sequence encodes CASSFLSGANVLTF.

This chain connects TRBV7-9 to TRBJ1-6, with D possibly TRBD1 on 6 matching bases. The V and J ends lost 6 bases and 3 bases respectively, with 6 bases between them. The CDR3 length is 13 residues. Germline lookup yields CDR1 SEHNR and CDR2 FQNEAQ (reference sequence). The DNA of the CDR3 is TGTGCCAGCAGACAGGGCTATAATTCACCCCTCCACTTT. Amino acids: CASRQGYNSPLHF. Looking up the rest from reference TRBV7-9 and TRBJ1-6 gives the full variable domain: DTGVSQNPRHKITKRGQNVTFRCDPISEHNRLYWYRQTLGQGPEFLTYFQNEAQLEKSRLLSDRFSAERPKGSFSTLEIQRTEQGDSAMYLCASRQGYNSPLHFGNGTRLTVT.

The rearrangement uses TRBV6-5 and TRBJ1-2; D unresolved. Germline V gene data show CDR1 as MNHEY and CDR2 as SVGAGI. V lost 6 bases to trimming and J lost 4 bases, with 18 bases between them. The CDR3 loop spans 15 amino acids. The CDR3: CASSQLGIPGYGYTF. The CDR3 DNA reads as TGTGCCAGCAGCCAACTCGGGATTCCCGGCTATGGCTACACCTTC.

V is TRBV5-1 and J is TRBJ1-1; maybe TRBD1 (5 bases). Germline assignment: CDR1 SGHRS and CDR2 YFSETQ. The ends were cut back, 0 bases at V and 5 bases at J, with 11 bases in the middle. The CDR3 sequence is 14 residues long. CDR3 region: CASSLEGLGTEAFF. In nucleotides, the CDR3 is TGCGCCAGCAGCTTGGAGGGGTTGGGTACTGAAGCTTTCTTT.

The CDR3 sequence is CASTLPGNTEAFF. The DNA of the CDR3 is TGTGCCAGCACCCTTCCAGGAAACACTGAAGCTTTCTTT. V usage is TRBV6-6 and J usage is TRBJ1-1; D is unclear. The CDR3 is made up of 13 amino acids. Germline V CDR1 and CDR2: MNHNY, SVGAGI (reference sequence). V was trimmed by 7 bases and J by 2 bases, leaving 11 bases between them.